This passage covers 23 T cell receptor beta chains from one sample sequenced in a study of cytomegalovirus exposure and HLA in healthy donors. Vbeta (60) and Jbeta (13) primers were used in the PCR. Sequenced by immunoSEQ multiplex PCR; TCRdb stores in-frame clones only, minus some. The table includes 200,000 to 250,000 clones, approximately 78% detected once. The specimen was PBMCs. These receptors came from a woman aged 40-49 years in good health and CMV-seronegative.

The chain combines TRBV19 with TRBJ1-5; the match to TRBD1 covers 10 bases. The CDR3 runs 17 residues. Germline V gives CDR1 LNHDA, CDR2 SQIVND (reference sequence). The V segment lost 3 bases and the J segment 2 bases; nucleotides outside the gene matches: 7. The CDR3, as DNA: TGTGCCAGTAGTATTAGGGACAGGGGAAGGCGCAATCAGCCCCAGCATTTT. This encodes CASSIRDRGRRNQPQHF.

This clone has more than one count but fewer than ten. This CDR3 is also generated by other DNA sequences in the sample. The genes are TRBV19 and TRBJ1-5; perhaps TRBD1 as D (5 bases). The germline V gene has CDR1 LNHDA and CDR2 SQIVND (reference sequence). This CDR3 has 13 amino acids. Trimming stripped 10 bases from V and 7 bases from J, with 17 bases between. CDR3 sequence reads: CATEDRAGQPQHF. Written as DNA, the CDR3 is TGTGCCACAGAAGACCGCGCAGGGCAGCCCCAGCATTTT.

V gene TRBV9 combines with J gene TRBJ2-7; possibly TRBD2 for D (6 bases). The CDR3 has 14 amino acids. The ends were cut back, 0 bases at V and 2 bases at J, with 9 bases in the middle. Germline lookup yields CDR1 SGDLS and CDR2 YYNGEE. CDR3 DNA: TGTGCCAGCAGCGTAGGAGCGGGTCCCTACGAGCAGTACTTC. It codes for CASSVGAGPYEQYF.

This clone was counted between two and nine times. The chain employs TRBV7-2 and TRBJ1-5, with 7 nucleotides matching TRBD1. From germline, CDR1 is SGHTA and CDR2 FQGNSA. Trimming cost V 5 bases and J 7 bases; bases outside gene matches: 5. The CDR3 contains 13 residues. This CDR3 reads CASSIQGWQPQHF. CDR3 in DNA: TGTGCCAGCAGCATACAGGGGTGGCAGCCCCAGCATTTT.

The rearrangement joins TRBV6-4 to TRBJ2-5; 8 bases line up with TRBD1. The ends lost 4 bases at V and 4 bases at J; junction bases unmatched: 14. Germline lookup yields CDR1 MRHNA and CDR2 SNTAGT. The CDR3 is made up of 17 amino acids. The CDR3 region has the DNA TGTGCCAGCAGTGGCCGGAGGACAGGGAGTGGGGGAGAGACCCAGTACTTC. Translating gives CASSGRRTGSGGETQYF.

The chain combines TRBV18 with TRBJ1-4; 8 bases are shared with TRBD1. The V segment lost 3 bases and the J segment 3 bases; nucleotides outside the gene matches: 3. The CDR3 sequence is 15 residues long. Germline V gene data show CDR1 as KGHSH and CDR2 as LQKENI. The CDR3 region has the DNA TGTGCCAGCTCACCGCCACAGGGGGCTAATGAAAAACTGTTTTTT. Protein sequence: CASSPPQGANEKLFF.

J is TRBJ1-1 and V is TRBV5-1; 9 bases are shared with TRBD1. The trim removed 4 bases at V and 0 bases at J, leaving 1 base unmatched. Germline V gene lookup returns CDR1 SGHRS and CDR2 YFSETQ. CDR3 length equals 14 residues. CDR3 sequence: CASSRTGVNTEAFF. The CDR3 nucleotides are TGCGCCAGCAGCCGGACAGGGGTGAACACTGAAGCTTTCTTT.

The chain carries TRBV6-4 and TRBJ2-1; 7 bases fit TRBD2. The CDR3 is 15 residues long. Germline CDR1 is MRHNA and CDR2 is SNTAGT. The trim removed 0 bases at V and 4 bases at J, leaving 3 bases unmatched. CDR3 sequence (DNA): TGTGCCAGCAGTGACTCGGGGGAGGGGTACAATGAGCAGTTCTTC. It yields the protein CASSDSGEGYNEQFF.

The V gene is TRBV19, the J gene TRBJ2-1; D is possibly TRBD2 (7 bases). CDR1 LNHDA and CDR2 SQIVND come from the germline V gene (reference sequence). Trimming left V 7 bases short and J 5 bases short, with 24 bases between. CDR3 length: 17 residues. As DNA, the CDR3 is TGTGCCAGTAAGAGGGCCGGGGGGCGCCCCCCCCACAATGAGCAGTTCTTC. The encoded protein is CASKRAGGRPPHNEQFF.

The table lists this clone with a count of one. The chain combines TRBV7-2 with TRBJ2-7, with 10 bases that match TRBD2. The germline CDR1 and CDR2 sequences are SGHTA and FQGNSA. The CDR3 is 15 amino acids. V trimming: 2 bases; J trimming: 5 bases; junction bases outside the gene matches: 6. The CDR3 DNA reads TGTGCCAGCAGCTTAACAGCGGGAGGGCGGCACGAGCAGTACTTC. It is translated as CASSLTAGGRHEQYF.

The gene calls are TRBV28 and TRBJ1-2; D is unclear. The germline V gene encodes CDR1 MDHEN and CDR2 SYDVKM. CDR3 length: 14 amino acids. The V and J ends lost 2 bases and 3 bases respectively, with 10 bases between them. The CDR3 is CASSLGLNYYGYTF. The CDR3 DNA is TGTGCCAGCAGTTTAGGGCTGAACTACTATGGCTACACCTTC.

The table lists this clone with a count of one. This chain links TRBV2 with TRBJ2-5; the match to TRBD2 covers 11 bases. The assigned J gene may be wrong: the sequence end matches TRBJ2-7 better. The CDR3 sequence is 16 residues long. Germline CDR1 reads SNHLY; CDR2 reads FYNNEI. This chain's CDR3 is CASSGLLAGVPYEQYF. CDR3 DNA: TGTGCCAGCAGTGGCCTACTAGCGGGAGTCCCCTACGAGCAGTACTTC.

The chain joins TRBV5-1 to TRBJ1-2; TRBD1 aligns across 8 bases. J gave up 3 bases and V 3 bases, and 1 base lay outside the gene matches. Germline values: CDR1 SGHRS, CDR2 YFSETQ. This CDR3 has 13 amino acids. The CDR3 nucleotides read TGCGCCAGCAGCTGGGGACAGGACTATGGCTACACCTTC. Translated, it gives CASSWGQDYGYTF. Combining the CDR3 with reference TRBV5-1 and TRBJ1-2 gives the whole variable domain KAGVTQTPRYLIKTRGQQVTLSCSPISGHRSVSWYQQTPGQGLQFLFEYFSETQRNKGNFPGRFSGRQFSNSRSEMNVSTLELGDSALYLCASSWGQDYGYTFGSGTRLTVV.

The chain joins TRBV11-2 to TRBJ2-3, with 8 nucleotides matching TRBD2. In germline, CDR1 is SGHAT, CDR2 FQNNGV. With 3 bases clipped from V and 1 base from J, the junction kept 6 bases outside the gene matches. This CDR3 region has 16 residues. The CDR3 sequence: CASSLEREPGTDTQYF. In nucleotides, the CDR3 is TGTGCCAGCAGCTTGGAGCGGGAGCCGGGCACAGATACGCAGTATTTT.

The V gene is TRBV7-9, the J gene TRBJ1-4; a weak D match, TRBD1 (5 bases). The CDR3 has 16 amino acids. From germline, CDR1 is SEHNR and CDR2 FQNEAQ (reference sequence). The V end lost 4 bases, the J end lost 0 bases, and 12 bases lay between the germline ends. CDR3 sequence: CASSSGLITTNEKLFF. DNA for the CDR3: TGTGCCAGCAGCTCGGGACTAATTACAACTAATGAAAAACTGTTTTTT.

V is TRBV11-1 and J is TRBJ1-2, with TRBD1 as a possible D gene (5 bases). CDR3 length equals 13 residues. Looked up from germline, CDR1 is SGHAT and CDR2 is FQDESV (reference sequence). V was clipped by 4 bases and J by 4 bases, with 10 bases between them. CDR3 residues: CASSSGHSYGYTF. DNA of the CDR3: TGTGCCAGCAGCTCAGGGCATAGCTATGGCTACACCTTC.

The chain employs TRBV10-3 and TRBJ2-7, with 10 bases matching TRBD1. The CDR3 is made up of 14 amino acids. The trim removed 8 bases at V and 5 bases at J, leaving 9 bases unmatched. Germline lookup yields CDR1 ENHRY and CDR2 SYGVKD. The CDR3 reads CAIGDRDRGNEQYF. CDR3 coding DNA: TGTGCCATCGGGGACCGGGACAGGGGAAACGAGCAGTACTTC.

The chain carries TRBV18 and TRBJ2-7; D gene uncertain. The germline V gene encodes CDR1 KGHSH and CDR2 LQKENI. Between the trimmed V and J ends, which lost 1 base and 0 bases, there was a span of 7 bases. The CDR3 has 14 amino acids. The CDR3 nucleotides are TGTGCCAGCTCACCACGCGCGAGCTCCTACGAGCAGTACTTC. This gives the protein CASSPRASSYEQYF.

About this clone itself: The same CDR3 arises from other DNA sequences in this sample as well. This chain joins TRBV4-1 and TRBJ1-2; 7 nucleotides line up with TRBD1. Germline V gene sequence: CDR1 MGHRA, CDR2 YSYEKL. V lost 0 bases and J lost 8; bases outside the gene matches: 12. This CDR3 comprises 16 residues. This chain's CDR3 is CASSQDVKQGLLGYTF. DNA for the CDR3: TGCGCCAGCAGCCAAGATGTAAAACAGGGGCTATTAGGCTACACCTTC.

V is TRBV10-1 and J is TRBJ1-3; no firm D call. Trimming left V 5 bases short and J 2 bases short, with 13 bases between. The CDR3 runs to 15 residues. Germline loops: CDR1 WNHNN, CDR2 SYGVQD (reference sequence). CDR3 in amino acids: CASSSGPVTGNTIYF. DNA for the CDR3: TGCGCCAGCAGTAGCGGGCCGGTAACTGGAAACACCATATATTTT.

CDR3 loop: CASSMMTYGYTF. The CDR3 nucleotides are TGTGCCAGTAGTATGATGACTTATGGCTACACCTTC. The gene calls are TRBV19 and TRBJ1-2; D is ambiguous. The CDR3 has 12 residues. V shed 3 bases and J shed 5 bases, with 7 bases lying between them. Germline assignment: CDR1 LNHDA and CDR2 SQIVND (reference sequence). Full variable domain (missing parts from reference TRBV19 and TRBJ1-2): DGGITQSPKYLFRKEGQNVTLSCEQNLNHDAMYWYRQDPGQGLRLIYYSQIVNDFQKGDIAEGYSVSREKKESFPLTVTSAQKNPTAFYLCASSMMTYGYTFGSGTRLTVV.

The chain has TRBV6-6 and TRBJ1-1; D is undetermined. V shed 0 bases and J shed 5 bases, with 7 bases lying between them. CDR3 length: 13 residues. Germline V gene sequence: CDR1 MNHNY, CDR2 SVGAGI (reference sequence). Here the CDR3 DNA reads TGTGCCAGCAGTTACTCGGAGAGGACTGAAGCTTTCTTT. This encodes CASSYSERTEAFF.

The chain combines TRBV28 with TRBJ2-7; tentatively, D is TRBD1 (6 bases). CDR3 length: 15 residues. V was trimmed by 4 bases and J by 6 bases, leaving 19 bases between them. CDR1 MDHEN and CDR2 SYDVKM come from the germline V gene. This chain's CDR3 is CASSSPTGTGLEQYF. In DNA form, the CDR3 reads TGTGCCAGCAGTTCTCCCACAGGGACGGGGCTCGAGCAGTACTTC. The complete variable domain, with remaining parts taken from reference TRBV28 and TRBJ2-7, reads DVKVTQSSRYLVKRTGEKVFLECVQDMDHENMFWYRQDPGLGLRLIYFSYDVKMKEKGDIPEGYSVSREKKERFSLILESASTNQTSMYLCASSSPTGTGLEQYFGPGTRLTVT.